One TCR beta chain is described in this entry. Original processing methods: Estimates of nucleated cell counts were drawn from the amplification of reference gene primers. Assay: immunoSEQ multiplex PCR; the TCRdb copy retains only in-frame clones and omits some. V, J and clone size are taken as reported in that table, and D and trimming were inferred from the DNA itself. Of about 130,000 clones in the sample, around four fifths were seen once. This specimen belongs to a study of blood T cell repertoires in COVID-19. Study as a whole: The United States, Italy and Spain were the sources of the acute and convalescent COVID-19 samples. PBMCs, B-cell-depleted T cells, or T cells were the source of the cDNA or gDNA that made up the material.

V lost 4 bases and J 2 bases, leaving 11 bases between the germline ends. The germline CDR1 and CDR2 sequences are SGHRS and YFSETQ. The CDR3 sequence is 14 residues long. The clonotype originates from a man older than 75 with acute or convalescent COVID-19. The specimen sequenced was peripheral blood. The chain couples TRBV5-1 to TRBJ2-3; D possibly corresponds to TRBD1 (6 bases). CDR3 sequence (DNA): TGCGCCAGCAGCCTGCGGACAGTCACAGATACGCAGTATTTT. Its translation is CASSLRTVTDTQYF.